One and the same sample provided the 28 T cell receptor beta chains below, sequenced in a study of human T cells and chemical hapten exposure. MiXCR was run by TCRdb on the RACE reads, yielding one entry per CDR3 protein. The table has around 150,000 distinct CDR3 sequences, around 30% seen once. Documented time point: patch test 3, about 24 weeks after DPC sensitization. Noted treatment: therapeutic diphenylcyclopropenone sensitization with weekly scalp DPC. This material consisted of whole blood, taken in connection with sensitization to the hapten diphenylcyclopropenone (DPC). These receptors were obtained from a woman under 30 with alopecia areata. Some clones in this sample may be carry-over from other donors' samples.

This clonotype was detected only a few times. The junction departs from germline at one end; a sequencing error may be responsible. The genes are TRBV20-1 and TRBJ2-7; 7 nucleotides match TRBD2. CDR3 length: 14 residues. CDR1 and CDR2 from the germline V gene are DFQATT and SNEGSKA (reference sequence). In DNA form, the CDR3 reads TGCAGCGCTAGCGGTGGAGGCCCCTTGGACGAGCAGTACTTC. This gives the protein CSASGGGPLDEQYF.

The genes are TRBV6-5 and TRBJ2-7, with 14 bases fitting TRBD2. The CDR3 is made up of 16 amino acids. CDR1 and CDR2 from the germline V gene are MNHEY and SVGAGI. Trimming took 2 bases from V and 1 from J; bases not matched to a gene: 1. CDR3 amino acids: CASSYRTSGRSYEQYF. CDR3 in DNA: TGTGCCAGCAGTTACCGGACTAGCGGGAGGTCCTACGAGCAGTACTTC.

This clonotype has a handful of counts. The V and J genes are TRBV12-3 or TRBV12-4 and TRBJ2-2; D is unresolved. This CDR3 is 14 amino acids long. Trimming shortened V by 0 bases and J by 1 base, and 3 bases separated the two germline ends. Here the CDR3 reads CASSLAQNTGELFF. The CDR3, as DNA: TGTGCCAGCAGTTTAGCGCAGAACACCGGGGAGCTGTTTTTT.

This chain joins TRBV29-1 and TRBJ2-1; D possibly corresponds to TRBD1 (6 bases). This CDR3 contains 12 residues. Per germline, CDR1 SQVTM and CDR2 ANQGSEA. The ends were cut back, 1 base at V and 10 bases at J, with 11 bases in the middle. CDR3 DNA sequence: TGCAGCGTTGAAGGGCAGGGACACGAGCAGTTCTTC. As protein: CSVEGQGHEQFF.

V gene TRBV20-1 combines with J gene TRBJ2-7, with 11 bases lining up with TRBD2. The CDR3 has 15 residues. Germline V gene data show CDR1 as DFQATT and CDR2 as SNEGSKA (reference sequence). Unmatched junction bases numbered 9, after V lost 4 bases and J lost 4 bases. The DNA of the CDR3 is TGCAGTGCTAATAGCGGGGGGGCACGGTCTTACGAGCAGTACTTC. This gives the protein CSANSGGARSYEQYF.

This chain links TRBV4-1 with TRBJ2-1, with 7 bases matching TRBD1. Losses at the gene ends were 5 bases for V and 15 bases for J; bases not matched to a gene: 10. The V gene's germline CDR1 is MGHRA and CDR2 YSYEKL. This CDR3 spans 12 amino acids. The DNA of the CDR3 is TGCGCCAGCAGCTTCCCGGGACAGAACTTGTTCTTC. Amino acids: CASSFPGQNLFF.

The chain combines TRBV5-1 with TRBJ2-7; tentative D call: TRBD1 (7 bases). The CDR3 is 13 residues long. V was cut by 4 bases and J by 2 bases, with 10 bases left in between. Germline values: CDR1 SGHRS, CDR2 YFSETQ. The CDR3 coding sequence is TGCGCCAGCAGCCGCGGGACAGCCTACGAGCAGTACTTC. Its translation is CASSRGTAYEQYF.

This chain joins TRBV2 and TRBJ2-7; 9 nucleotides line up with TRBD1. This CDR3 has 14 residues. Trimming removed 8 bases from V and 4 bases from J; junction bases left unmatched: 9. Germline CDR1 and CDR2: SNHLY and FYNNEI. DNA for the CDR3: TGTGCCAGCTTTTCCACAGGGGGCCGGTACGAGCAGTACTTC. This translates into CASFSTGGRYEQYF. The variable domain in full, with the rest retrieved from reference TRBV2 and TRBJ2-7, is EPEVTQTPSHQVTQMGQEVILRCVPISNHLYFYWYRQILGQKVEFLVSFYNNEISEKSEIFDDQFSVERPDGSNFTLKIRSTKLEDSAMYFCASFSTGGRYEQYFGPGTRLTVT.

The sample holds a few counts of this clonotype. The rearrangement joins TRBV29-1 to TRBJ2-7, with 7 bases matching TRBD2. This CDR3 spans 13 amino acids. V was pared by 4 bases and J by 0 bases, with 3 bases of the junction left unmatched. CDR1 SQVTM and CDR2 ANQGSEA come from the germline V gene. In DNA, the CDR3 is TGCAGCGTTGCTGGCGGGAGCTCCTACGAGCAGTACTTC. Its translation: CSVAGGSSYEQYF.

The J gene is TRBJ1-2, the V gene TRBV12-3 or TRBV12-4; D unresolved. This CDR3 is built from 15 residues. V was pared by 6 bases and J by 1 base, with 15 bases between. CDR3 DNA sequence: TGTGCCAGCAGGGGTGTGGAAGAGAATAACTATGGCTACACCTTC. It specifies CASRGVEENNYGYTF.

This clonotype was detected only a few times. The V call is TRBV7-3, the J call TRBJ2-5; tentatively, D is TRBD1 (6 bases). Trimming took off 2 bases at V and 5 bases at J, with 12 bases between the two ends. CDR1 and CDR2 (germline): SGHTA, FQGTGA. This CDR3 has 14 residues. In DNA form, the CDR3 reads TGTGCCAGCAGCTTACAGCAGGGGTCGGAGACCCAGTACTTC. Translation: CASSLQQGSETQYF.

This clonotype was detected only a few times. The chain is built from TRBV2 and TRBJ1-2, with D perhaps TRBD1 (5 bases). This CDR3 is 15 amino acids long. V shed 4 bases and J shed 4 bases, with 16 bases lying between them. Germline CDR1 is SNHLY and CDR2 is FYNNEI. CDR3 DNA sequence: TGTGCCAGCAGTGTAAGAGGGGAAGTTAGCTATGGCTACACCTTC. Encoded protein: CASSVRGEVSYGYTF.

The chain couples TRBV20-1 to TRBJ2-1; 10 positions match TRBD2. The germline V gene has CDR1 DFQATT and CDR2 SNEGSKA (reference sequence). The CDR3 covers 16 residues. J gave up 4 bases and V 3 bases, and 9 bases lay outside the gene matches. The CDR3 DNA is TGCAGTGCTAGGACTAGCGGGCCACTAAAATACAATGAGCAGTTCTTC. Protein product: CSARTSGPLKYNEQFF.

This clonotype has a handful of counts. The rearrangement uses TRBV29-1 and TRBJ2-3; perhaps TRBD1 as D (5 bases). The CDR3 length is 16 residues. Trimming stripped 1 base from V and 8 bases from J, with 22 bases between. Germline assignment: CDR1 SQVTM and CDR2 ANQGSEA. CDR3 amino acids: CSVEGGLLESPITQYF. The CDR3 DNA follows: TGCAGCGTTGAAGGGGGCCTACTCGAAAGCCCGATTACGCAGTATTTT.

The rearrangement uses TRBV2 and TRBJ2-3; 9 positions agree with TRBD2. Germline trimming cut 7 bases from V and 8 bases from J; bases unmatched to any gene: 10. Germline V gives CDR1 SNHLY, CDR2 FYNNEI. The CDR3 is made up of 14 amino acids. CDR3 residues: CASKRSGGPGTQYF. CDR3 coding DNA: TGTGCCAGCAAAAGAAGCGGGGGGCCAGGTACGCAGTATTTT.

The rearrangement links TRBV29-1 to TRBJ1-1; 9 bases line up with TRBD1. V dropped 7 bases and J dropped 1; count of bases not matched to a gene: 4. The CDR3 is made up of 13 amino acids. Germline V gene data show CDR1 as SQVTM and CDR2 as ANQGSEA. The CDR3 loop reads CSGTGVSNTEAFF. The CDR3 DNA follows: TGCAGCGGGACAGGGGTCTCGAACACTGAAGCTTTCTTT.

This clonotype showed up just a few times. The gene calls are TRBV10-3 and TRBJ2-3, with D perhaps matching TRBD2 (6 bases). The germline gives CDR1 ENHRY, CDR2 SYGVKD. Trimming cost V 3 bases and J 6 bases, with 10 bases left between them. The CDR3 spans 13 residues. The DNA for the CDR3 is TGTGCCATCAGTGAACTAGCTAGTGATACGCAGTATTTT. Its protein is CAISELASDTQYF.

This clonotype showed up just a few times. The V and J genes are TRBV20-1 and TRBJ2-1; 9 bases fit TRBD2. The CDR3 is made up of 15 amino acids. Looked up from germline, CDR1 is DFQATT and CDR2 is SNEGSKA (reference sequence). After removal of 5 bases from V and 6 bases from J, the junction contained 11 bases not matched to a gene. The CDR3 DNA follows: TGCAGTGCTTATATAGCGGGAGTCTTCCTCAATGAGCAGTTCTTC. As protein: CSAYIAGVFLNEQFF.

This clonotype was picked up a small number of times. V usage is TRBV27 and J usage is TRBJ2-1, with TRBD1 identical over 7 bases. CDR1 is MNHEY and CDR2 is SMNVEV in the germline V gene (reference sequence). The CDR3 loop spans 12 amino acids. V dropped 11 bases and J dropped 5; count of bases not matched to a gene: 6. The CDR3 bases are TGTGCCGTCTGGCAGGGGGACAATGAGCAGTTCTTC. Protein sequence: CAVWQGDNEQFF.

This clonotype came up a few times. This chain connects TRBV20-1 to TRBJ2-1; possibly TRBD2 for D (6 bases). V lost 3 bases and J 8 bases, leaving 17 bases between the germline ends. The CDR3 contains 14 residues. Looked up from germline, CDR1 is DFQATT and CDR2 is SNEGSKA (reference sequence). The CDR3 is CSASSPAGRDEQFF. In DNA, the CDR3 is TGCAGTGCTAGTTCCCCTGCGGGAAGAGATGAGCAGTTCTTC.

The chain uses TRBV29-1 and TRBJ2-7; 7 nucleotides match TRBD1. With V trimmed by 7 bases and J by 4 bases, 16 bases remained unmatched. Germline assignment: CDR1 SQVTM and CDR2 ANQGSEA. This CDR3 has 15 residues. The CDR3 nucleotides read TGCAGCGGATCACAGGGGACGGGGATAGGTTACGAGCAGTACTTC. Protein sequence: CSGSQGTGIGYEQYF.

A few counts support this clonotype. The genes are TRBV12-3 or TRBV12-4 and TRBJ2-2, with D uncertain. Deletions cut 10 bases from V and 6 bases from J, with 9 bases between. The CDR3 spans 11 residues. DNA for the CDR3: TGTGCCAACGGGCCTTCCGGGGAGCTGTTTTTT. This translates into CANGPSGELFF.

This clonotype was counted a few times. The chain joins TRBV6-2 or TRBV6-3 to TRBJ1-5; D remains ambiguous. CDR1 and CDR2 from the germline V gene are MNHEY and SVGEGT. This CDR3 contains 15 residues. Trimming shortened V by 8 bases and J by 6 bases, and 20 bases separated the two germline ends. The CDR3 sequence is CASGRHDGQGQPQHF. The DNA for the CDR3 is TGTGCCAGCGGCCGGCATGATGGGCAAGGTCAGCCCCAGCATTTT.

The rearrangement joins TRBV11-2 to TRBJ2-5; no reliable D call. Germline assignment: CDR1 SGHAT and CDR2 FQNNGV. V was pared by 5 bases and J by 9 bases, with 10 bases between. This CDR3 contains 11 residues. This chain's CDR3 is CASSRLGAQYF. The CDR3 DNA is TGTGCCAGCAGCCGCCTTGGGGCCCAGTACTTC.

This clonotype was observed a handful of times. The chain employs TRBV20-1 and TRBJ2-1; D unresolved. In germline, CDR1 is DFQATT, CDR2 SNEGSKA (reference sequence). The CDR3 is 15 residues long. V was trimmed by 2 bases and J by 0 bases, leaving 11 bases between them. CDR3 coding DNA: TGCAGTGCTAGAATGATTGGCAGCTCCTACAATGAGCAGTTCTTC. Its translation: CSARMIGSSYNEQFF.

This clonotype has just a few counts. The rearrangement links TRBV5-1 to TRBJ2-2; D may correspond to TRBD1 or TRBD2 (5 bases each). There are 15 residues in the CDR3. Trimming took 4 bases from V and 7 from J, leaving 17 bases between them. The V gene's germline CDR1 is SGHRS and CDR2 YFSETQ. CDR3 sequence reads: CASSGGVRTSGELFF. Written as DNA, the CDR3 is TGCGCCAGCAGCGGGGGTGTTAGAACCAGCGGGGAGCTGTTTTTT.

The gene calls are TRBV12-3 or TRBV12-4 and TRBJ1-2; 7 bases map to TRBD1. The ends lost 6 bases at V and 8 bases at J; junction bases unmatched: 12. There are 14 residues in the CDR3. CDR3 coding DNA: TGTGCCAGCAGCCCCACCGGGACAGTAGGCGGCTACACCTTC. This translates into CASSPTGTVGGYTF.

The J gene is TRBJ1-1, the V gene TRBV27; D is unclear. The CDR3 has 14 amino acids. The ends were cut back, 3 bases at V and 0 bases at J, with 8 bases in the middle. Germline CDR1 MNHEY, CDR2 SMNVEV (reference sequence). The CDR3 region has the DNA TGTGCCAGCAGTTTCGGACGGGTGAACACTGAAGCTTTCTTT. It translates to CASSFGRVNTEAFF.